This T cell receptor beta chain was captured by sequencing in a study of T cell responses to AZD1222 COVID-19 vaccine. The germline V and J ends were trimmed by 1 base and 6 bases, with 8 bases remaining between them. This CDR3 is built from 13 residues. TCRdb's table, derived via immunoSEQ multiplex PCR, lists solely in-frame clones and lacks some. Here the sample spans more than 150,000 clones, 90% to 95% being singletons. Sequenced here: peripheral blood, sampled 28 days after the second AZD1222 dose. The receptor was isolated from an adult who received the AZD1222 COVID-19 vaccine. The V and J genes are TRBV12-3 or TRBV12-4 and TRBJ2-3; D gene ambiguous. The CDR3 reads CASSLEGLDTQYF. The CDR3 DNA reads as TGTGCCAGCAGTTTAGAGGGATTGGATACGCAGTATTTT.